A single sample gave rise to the 20 T cell receptor beta chains below, sequenced in a study of cytomegalovirus exposure and HLA in healthy donors. The study ran its PCR with 60 Vbeta and 13 Jbeta primers. Data came from immunoSEQ multiplex PCR; TCRdb stores just in-frame clones and leaves some out. The table records around 90,000 clones, under 75% of them present only once. Source material: PBMCs. The receptors originated from a human donor in good health.

A word on this clone: This sample includes further DNA sequences coding for the same CDR3. The CDR3 loop is CASSLYYEQYF. The CDR3 DNA reads TGTGCCAGCAGCTTATACTACGAGCAGTACTTC. The V call is TRBV7-2, the J call TRBJ2-7; D is unclear. CDR3 length: 11 residues. CDR1 is SGHTA and CDR2 is FQGNSA in the germline V gene. With 2 bases removed from V and 3 bases from J, the gap between germline ends came to 2 bases.

V gene TRBV5-1 combines with J gene TRBJ2-5, with 7 bases aligning to TRBD1. The J call may be mistaken, given a closer DNA end match to TRBJ2-7. This CDR3 is 13 amino acids long. CDR1 and CDR2 from the germline V gene are SGHRS and YFSETQ. The CDR3 DNA reads as TGCGCCAGCAGCGGGACAGAGCCCTACGAGCAGTACTTC. Its translation: CASSGTEPYEQYF.

This clone was observed a few times. The chain couples TRBV4-2 to TRBJ1-5; 7 nucleotides agree with TRBD1. Germline-derived CDR1 and CDR2 are LGHNA and YNFKEQ. The CDR3 consists of 16 residues. J gave up 2 bases and V 4 bases, and 8 bases lay outside the gene matches. This CDR3 is CASSLFGTVGNQPQHF. The DNA for the CDR3 is TGTGCCAGCAGCCTATTCGGGACAGTGGGCAATCAGCCCCAGCATTTT.

The chain couples TRBV11-3 to TRBJ1-3; D is uncertain. Germline V gene sequence: CDR1 SGHNT, CDR2 YENEEA. This CDR3 is built from 13 residues. V shed 5 bases and J shed 6 bases, with 11 bases lying between them. The chain's CDR3 is CASSLMGENTIYF. The CDR3 nucleotides are TGTGCCAGCAGCCTCATGGGCGAAAACACCATATATTTT.

The J gene is TRBJ2-6, the V gene TRBV2; TRBD1 matches 7 bases. The germline V gene encodes CDR1 SNHLY and CDR2 FYNNEI. The CDR3 is 14 residues long. V lost 8 bases to trimming and J lost 2 bases; unmatched junction nucleotides: 3. In DNA form, the CDR3 reads TGTGCCAGCTCTGACAGGGCTGGGGCCAACGTCCTGACTTTC. It codes for CASSDRAGANVLTF.

The CDR3 nucleotides are TGTGCCAGCAGACAAAGGGGGAGCACTGAAGCTTTCTTT. Protein product: CASRQRGSTEAFF. J is TRBJ1-1 and V is TRBV11-3; D perhaps matches TRBD1 (6 bases). The V gene lost 6 bases and the J gene lost 4 bases, with 12 bases spanning the gap. CDR3 size: 13 residues. The V gene's germline CDR1 is SGHNT and CDR2 YENEEA.

In this sample, this clone turned up a few times. V is TRBV5-6 and J is TRBJ2-3; TRBD2 aligns across 7 bases. CDR1 SGHDT and CDR2 YYEEEE come from the germline V gene. V was clipped by 2 bases and J by 4 bases; unmatched bases: 1. The length of the CDR3 is 13 residues. The CDR3 DNA reads TGTGCCAGCAGCTTACGGGGGGCAGATACGCAGTATTTT. This gives the protein CASSLRGADTQYF. Together with reference TRBV5-6 and TRBJ2-3, the CDR3 gives the full variable domain: DAGVTQSPTHLIKTRGQQVTLRCSPKSGHDTVSWYQQALGQGPQFIFQYYEEEERQRGNFPDRFSGHQFPNYSSELNVNALLLGDSALYLCASSLRGADTQYFGPGTRLTVL.

CDR3 loop: CASSLFGRGYGYTF. The CDR3 DNA follows: TGTGCCAGCAGCTTGTTTGGTAGGGGATATGGCTACACCTTC. V is TRBV5-6 and J is TRBJ1-2; D is perhaps TRBD1 (5 bases). Per germline, CDR1 SGHDT and CDR2 YYEEEE. This CDR3 comprises 14 residues. V gave up 1 base and J gave up 5 bases, with 12 bases separating them.

This chain connects TRBV9 to TRBJ2-1; possibly TRBD1 for D (6 bases). The CDR3 extends over 16 amino acids. Germline-derived CDR1 and CDR2 are SGDLS and YYNGEE. V gave up 1 base and J gave up 0 bases, with 11 bases separating them. CDR3 protein: CASSVLQGSSYNEQFF. CDR3 sequence (DNA): TGTGCCAGCAGCGTATTACAGGGAAGCTCCTACAATGAGCAGTTCTTC.

The rearrangement uses TRBV7-9 and TRBJ2-1, with 7 bases that match TRBD1. Looked up from germline, CDR1 is SEHNR and CDR2 is FQNEAQ (reference sequence). J lost 5 bases, V lost 6 bases, and 7 bases had no gene match. This CDR3 is built from 14 residues. CDR3 amino acids: CASRRGQGDNEQFF. DNA for the CDR3: TGTGCCAGCAGAAGAGGGCAGGGGGACAATGAGCAGTTCTTC.

This clone was seen more than once but under ten times. This chain connects TRBV18 to TRBJ2-3, with TRBD2 identical over 7 bases. There are 17 residues in the CDR3. Germline trimming cut 2 bases from V and 2 bases from J; bases unmatched to any gene: 10. Germline CDR1 and CDR2: KGHSH and LQKENI. Here the CDR3 DNA reads TGTGCCAGCTCACCAACGCGTGGCCTAGCGGACACAGATACGCAGTATTTT. This gives the protein CASSPTRGLADTDTQYF. The whole variable domain, remainder taken from reference TRBV18 and TRBJ2-3, is NAGVMQNPRHLVRRRGQEARLRCSPMKGHSHVYWYRQLPEEGLKFMVYLQKENIIDESGMPKERFSAEFPKEGPSILRIQQVVRGDSAAYFCASSPTRGLADTDTQYFGPGTRLTVL.

This chain uses TRBV13 with TRBJ1-2, with D unresolved. Germline assignment: CDR1 PRHDT and CDR2 FYEKMQ (reference sequence). The CDR3 is 17 residues long. Trimming left V 0 bases short and J 0 bases short, with 14 bases between. CDR3 bases: TGTGCCAGCAGCTTAGGGGAGGTGGAGGTTACTAACTATGGCTACACCTTC. Protein sequence: CASSLGEVEVTNYGYTF.

This chain connects TRBV6-1 to TRBJ1-4; D possibly corresponds to TRBD1 (5 bases). The CDR3 covers 15 residues. Germline CDR1 and CDR2: MNHNS and SASEGT. Deletions cut 4 bases from V and 7 bases from J, with 16 bases between. The CDR3 here is CASSGTLGVGEKLFF. CDR3 nucleotides: TGTGCCAGCAGTGGGACACTTGGGGTTGGTGAAAAACTGTTTTTT.

The chain employs TRBV6-5 and TRBJ2-7; D possibly corresponds to TRBD2 (6 bases). In germline, CDR1 is MNHEY, CDR2 SVGAGI. Between the trimmed V and J ends, which lost 4 bases and 5 bases, there was a span of 15 bases. The CDR3 runs to 14 residues. CDR3 protein: CASSSIVEGHEQYF. The CDR3 bases are TGTGCCAGCAGTTCCATCGTGGAGGGCCACGAGCAGTACTTC.

This clone was seen more than once but under ten times. The rearrangement uses TRBV5-1 and TRBJ2-7, with a tentative D call TRBD1 (6 bases). This CDR3 spans 14 amino acids. The germline V gene has CDR1 SGHRS and CDR2 YFSETQ. V was clipped by 1 base and J by 4 bases, with 12 bases between them. DNA of the CDR3: TGCGCCAGCAGCTTGAGACAGGCCCGATACGAGCAGTACTTC. As protein: CASSLRQARYEQYF.

CDR3 nucleotides: TGTGCCAGCAGCTTCACAGGGAGAGGAACTGAAGCTTTCTTT. Encoded protein: CASSFTGRGTEAFF. This sequence joins TRBV7-2 and TRBJ1-1; D may be TRBD1 (6 bases). The CDR3 runs 14 residues. CDR1 and CDR2 (germline): SGHTA, FQGNSA. With 3 bases removed from V and 5 bases from J, the gap between germline ends came to 13 bases.

The J gene is TRBJ1-4, the V gene TRBV2, with no clear D. V was shortened by 4 bases and J by 7 bases, with 7 bases between the two germline ends. CDR1 SNHLY and CDR2 FYNNEI come from the germline V gene. The CDR3 length is 12 residues. The CDR3 region has the DNA TGTGCCAGCAGTGTTTTTAGTGAAAAACTGTTTTTT. This gives the protein CASSVFSEKLFF.

This chain connects TRBV7-6 to TRBJ2-3, with TRBD1 matching 7 bases. This CDR3 region has 17 residues. Germline V gives CDR1 SGHVS, CDR2 FNYEAQ. With V trimmed by 2 bases and J by 0 bases, 8 bases remained unmatched. The CDR3 reads CASSLTAQGPSTDTQYF. Written as DNA, the CDR3 is TGTGCCAGCAGCTTAACTGCACAGGGGCCAAGCACAGATACGCAGTATTTT.

The chain is built from TRBV6-5 and TRBJ1-2, with no clear D. This CDR3 region has 15 residues. The ends were cut back, 3 bases at V and 4 bases at J, with 15 bases in the middle. CDR1 and CDR2 from the germline V gene are MNHEY and SVGAGI. The CDR3 DNA reads TGTGCCAGCAGTTATAGTCACCCCGTACTCTATGGCTACACCTTC. Translation: CASSYSHPVLYGYTF.

This sequence joins TRBV7-6 and TRBJ2-2, with unresolved D. V was trimmed by 0 bases and J by 1 base, leaving 3 bases between them. Germline loops: CDR1 SGHVS, CDR2 FNYEAQ. The CDR3 covers 14 residues. CDR3 in DNA: TGTGCCAGCAGCTTAGCTCTGAACACCGGGGAGCTGTTTTTT. It is translated as CASSLALNTGELFF.